This T cell receptor (beta chain) stems from a study of T-cell reconstitution after alpha-beta-depleted transplantation in children. CDR1 LGHNT and CDR2 FRNRAP come from the germline V gene. V was pared by 2 bases and J by 14 bases, with 22 bases between. The CDR3 is 16 residues long. Unique molecular identifiers were used in preparing the TCRbeta library. TCRdb passed the PCR reads through MiXCR, listing each CDR3 protein once. The sample lists almost 500,000 distinct CDR3 sequences; approximately 12% were seen once. The V and J genes are TRBV12-5 and TRBJ1-6, with D perhaps matching TRBD1 (5 bases). Here the sequenced sample was PBMCs from the stem cell graft donor, taken from the stem cell graft. The receptor's source is a human donor who donated a stem cell graft to a child with combined immunodeficiency. CDR3 in amino acids: CASGLRQNERRGTLHF. Written as DNA, the CDR3 is TGTGCTAGTGGTTTGCGACAGAATGAAAGACGTGGGACCCTCCACTTT.